A single T cell receptor beta chain is shown here with its context. The antigen remains undetermined. The data originate from a study of OX40 agonist ivuxolimab in advanced cancers. Study at large: The drug used for patients, ivuxolimab, was an agonistic anti-OX40 (CD134) antibody.

Germline loops: CDR1 MNHEY, CDR2 SVGAGI. The V end was cut by 4 bases, the J end by 8 bases, with 16 bases between. The CDR3 is made up of 14 amino acids. Here immunoSEQ multiplex PCR was the method, and the copy in TCRdb shows in-frame clones only, minus some. This table has some 95,000 clones, just over 90% appearing once. Study-wide results and limits: Blood T cells, both CD4+ and CD8+, expanded clonally by week 6 at 0.1 to 3.0 mg/kg. Antigens targeted by the expanded peripheral T cells were not determined. Expanded clones tended on average to be more numerous among CD8+ T cells than CD4+.

This receptor was taken from an adult with an advanced solid tumor such as melanoma, head and neck, liver or kidney cancer. The sequences come from CD4+ or CD8+ T cells sorted from blood, collected in a trial of the OX40 agonist ivuxolimab. This chain links TRBV6-5 with TRBJ2-3; D gene unclear. The CDR3 DNA is TGTGCCAGCAGTTCAGACCGTGACCCCCTTACGCAGTATTTT. It yields the protein CASSSDRDPLTQYF.